This entry features one T cell receptor (beta chain) sequence. These data are taken from a study of blood T cell repertoires in COVID-19. CDR3 length: 15 residues. Germline V gene data show CDR1 as MNHEY and CDR2 as SMNVEV (reference sequence). V trimming: 5 bases; J trimming: 1 base; junction bases outside the gene matches: 6. How the authors handled the data: By means of reference gene primer amplification, nucleated cell counts were estimated. The table came from immunoSEQ multiplex PCR; TCRdb's copy has only in-frame clones and leaves some out. From that table come the V and J calls and clone size; the DNA was used to work out D and trimming. Of approximately 30,000 clones in the sample, around 90% were seen once.

The rearrangement uses TRBV27 and TRBJ1-1; 8 bases agree with TRBD1. Specimen: peripheral blood. This receptor was obtained from a man in his 70s with active or convalescent COVID-19. In DNA, the CDR3 is TGTGCCAGCAGTCCCTGGACAGGGCGGAACACTGAAGCTTTCTTT. Its protein is CASSPWTGRNTEAFF.